The T cell receptor beta chain under discussion was sequenced for a study of OX40 agonist ivuxolimab in advanced cancers. Study-level background: Ivuxolimab was a fully human IgG2 agonistic monoclonal antibody targeting the costimulatory receptor OX40 (CD134). Intravenous ivuxolimab was administered to patients every 2 weeks at six dose levels: 0.01, 0.1, 0.3, 1.5, 3 and 10 mg/kg. Of the roughly 50 dose-escalation patients, hepatocellular carcinoma was present in about 20, melanoma in roughly 15, renal cell carcinoma in 9 and head and neck cancer in 9. A male proportion of roughly 80% and a mean age of about 60 years, ranging from about 20 to 79, were recorded for the dose-escalation cohort. Patients were allowed to have had prior anti-PD-1, anti-PD-L1 or anti-CTLA-4 therapy, and roughly 40% of the dose-escalation patients had been treated with checkpoint inhibitors. Partial responses were achieved by three dose-escalation patients, of whom one had hepatocellular carcinoma and two had cutaneous melanoma. The purpose of peripheral TCRbeta sequencing was to test whether ivuxolimab changed TCR sequence diversity and led to clonal T-cell expansion. The paper covers the monotherapy dose-escalation part of the phase I ivuxolimab trial, which included N ≈ 50 patients.

As regards this clone: The antigen it binds to is not known. No much larger clone is present one base from it, and per-base qualities are unavailable.

To sequence the TCRbeta CDR3 region, genomic DNA was isolated from the sorted cells. The immunoSEQ Assay was used to sequence the TCRbeta CDR3 regions. This immuneACCESS table, as held by TCRdb, lists in-frame sequences with V and J called but not all clones. Of the missing ones, under half trace to an unresolved V gene in checked studies; the others have no known cause. The sample table shows 50,000 to 55,000 clones, and roughly 80% are seen once. Of the sample, 3% to 5% falls within the top ten clones. The trial excluded patients who had a history of autoimmune disease or who were on systemic immunosuppression. Peripheral blood for TCR sequencing was collected from all dose cohorts at baseline, on cycle 4 day 1, and on cycle 7 day 1. The samples were drawn from a first-in-human, open-label, multicenter phase I dose-escalation trial of ivuxolimab. Adults with locally advanced or metastatic melanoma, renal cell carcinoma, hepatocellular carcinoma or head and neck squamous cell carcinoma were enrolled in the trial. Before TCR sequencing, CD4+ T cells and CD8+ T cells from peripheral blood were sorted into separate populations.

Here is what the overall study found, with its caveats: After ivuxolimab, expanded clones were on average more numerous among CD8+ T cells than among CD4+ T cells. Partial responders in the 0.1-3.0 mg/kg groups had among the lowest normalized peripheral clonal expansion, especially among CD8+ T cells. Low levels of normalized T-cell clonal expansion were also seen in some nonresponding patients. Antigen specificity was not determined for the clonally expanded peripheral T cells. At doses of 0.1 to 3.0 mg/kg, clonal expansion of both CD4+ and CD8+ T cells in blood was seen between baseline and week 6.

The origin of this receptor is an adult with an advanced solid tumor such as melanoma, head and neck, liver or kidney cancer. The starting material was CD4+ or CD8+ T cells sorted from blood, obtained in a trial of the OX40 agonist ivuxolimab.

The CDR3 sequence is CASSQSRFSNQPQHF. The DNA sequence is as follows: TGTGCCAGCAGCCAATCGAGGTTTAGCAATCAGCCCCAGCATTTT. In this chain, TRBV16 is recombined with TRBJ1-5; the D gene cannot be named for sure. In the germline V gene, CDR1 corresponds to KGHSY and CDR2 to FQNENV. Inclusive of the bounding cysteine and phenylalanine, the CDR3 is 15 residues long. Only the CDR3 portion is preserved as DNA: 45 bases, with reading frame beginning at the first base. V loses 0 bases of germline sequence and J loses 0 bases, and the interval between the two ends is 6 bases.